The clone carrying this T cell receptor (beta chain) was observed a single time. Little can be read into the size of this beta chain, an off-target read in a library designed for alpha chains. Germline V CDR1 and CDR2: SGHAT, FQNNGV. V was shortened by 6 bases and J by 2 bases, with 14 bases between the two germline ends. The CDR3 length is 14 residues. TCR cDNA molecules each carried a unique molecular identifier. TCRdb reanalysed the 5' RACE reads using MiXCR and keeps one entry per CDR3 protein. This sample carries about 5,400 distinct CDR3 sequences, about a third of them seen once, and the ten largest clones take roughly 3.5%. The data stem from a study of spatial heterogeneity in lung cancer. The time point denotes: sample taken at primary tumor resection. Sequencing of whole RNA from tumor, nontumor lung or frozen PBMC involved no sorting.

The sequence was obtained from a female donor with early-stage non-small cell lung cancer. This rearrangement joins TRBV11-2 to TRBJ2-7; weak D call: TRBD2 (6 bases). The input for sequencing was PBMCs, taken at surgery. CDR3 residues: CASRPRDLAYEQYF. In DNA, the CDR3 is TGTGCCAGCAGACCGCGGGACTTAGCCTACGAGCAGTACTTC.